This passage covers 10 T cell receptor beta chains from one sample sequenced in a study of regulatory T cells in long-lasting Graves disease. Assembly of TCR beta libraries relied on iRepertoire HTBI primers together with Arm-PCR of CDR3 regions. Via MiXCR, TCRdb re-called the multiplex PCR reads, giving one row per CDR3 protein. This sample has roughly 420,000 distinct CDR3 sequences, with about 16% found just once. Indicated time point: newly diagnosed GD, antithyroid drugs for less than 3 months. PBMC-extracted RNA yielded the TCR library. The starting material was peripheral blood mononuclear cells (PBMCs), obtained at new diagnosis, from a patient treated with antithyroid drugs. Receptors originate from a female donor with Graves disease.

This clonotype was seen just once. CDR3 DNA: TGTGCCAGCAGTTTGTGGACAGGTGACACTAGCACAGATACGCAGTATTTT. It yields the protein CASSLWTGDTSTDTQYF. The chain is built from TRBV28 and TRBJ2-3, with 7 bases lining up with TRBD1. The CDR3 loop spans 17 amino acids. V was pared by 3 bases and J by 0 bases, with 9 bases of the junction left unmatched. Germline V gives CDR1 MDHEN, CDR2 SYDVKM.

The rearrangement joins TRBV6-1 to TRBJ1-2; D unresolved. This CDR3 spans 16 amino acids. Germline CDR1 is MNHNS and CDR2 is SASEGT. V lost 5 bases and J 6 bases, leaving 22 bases between the germline ends. The CDR3 spells CASSPVFSEEVDGYTF. DNA of the CDR3: TGTGCCAGCAGTCCGGTGTTTTCGGAGGAGGTCGATGGCTACACCTTC.

This clonotype was detected ten times or more. The chain couples TRBV12-3 or TRBV12-4 to TRBJ2-7; D unclear. Trimming removed 2 bases from V and 6 bases from J, with 20 bases in between. The CDR3 has 16 amino acids. CDR3: CASSLPGRYVLGEQYF. In DNA form, the CDR3 reads TGTGCCAGCAGTTTACCAGGACGTTACGTTCTCGGCGAGCAGTACTTC.

There are a few counts of this clonotype. This may be a read error: a much more frequent sequence differs by one nucleotide. J is TRBJ1-2 and V is TRBV5-1; D is uncertain. Germline V gene sequence: CDR1 SGHRS, CDR2 YFSETQ. This CDR3 comprises 13 residues. Trimming pared 3 bases from V and 0 bases from J, leaving 6 bases between. The CDR3 here is CASSWAANYGYTF. The CDR3 nucleotides read TGCGCCAGCAGCTGGGCAGCTAACTATGGCTACACCTTC.

This clonotype was seen many times. The chain combines TRBV7-2 with TRBJ2-3; D is undetermined. V lost 1 base, J lost 0 bases, and 14 bases lay in between. Germline CDR1 and CDR2: SGHTA and FQGNSA. The CDR3 loop spans 17 amino acids. The CDR3 region has the DNA TGTGCCAGCAGCTTAGGAATAGGCTATCCGAGCACAGATACGCAGTATTTT. This sequence encodes CASSLGIGYPSTDTQYF. Full variable domain (missing parts from reference TRBV7-2 and TRBJ2-3): GAGVSQSPSNKVTEKGKDVELRCDPISGHTALYWYRQSLGQGLEFLIYFQGNSAPDKSGLPSDRFSAERTGGSVSTLTIQRTQQEDSAVYLCASSLGIGYPSTDTQYFGPGTRLTVL.

This clonotype was detected ten times or more. V gene TRBV9 combines with J gene TRBJ1-2; unclear D gene. Trimming removed 0 bases from V and 4 bases from J, with 10 bases in between. Germline loops: CDR1 SGDLS, CDR2 YYNGEE. The CDR3 covers 14 residues. The chain's CDR3 is CASSVGPSPYGYTF. The CDR3, as DNA: TGTGCCAGCAGCGTAGGTCCCTCGCCCTATGGCTACACCTTC.

This clonotype appeared many times. The V gene is TRBV12-3 or TRBV12-4, the J gene TRBJ1-2; 11 bases are a match to TRBD1. The CDR3 totals 15 residues. The trim removed 5 bases at V and 13 bases at J, leaving 15 bases unmatched. CDR3 region: CASSPAGQGALGTTF. CDR3 nucleotide sequence: TGTGCCAGCAGTCCCGCTGGACAGGGGGCGCTAGGAACCACCTTC.

V and J are TRBV2 and TRBJ2-7; D remains ambiguous. Germline V gene data show CDR1 as SNHLY and CDR2 as FYNNEI. The CDR3 loop spans 15 amino acids. V lost 1 base and J 0 bases, leaving 10 bases between the germline ends. Written as DNA, the CDR3 is TGTGCCAGCAGTGAAGAAGGGCTAAACTCCTACGAGCAGTACTTC. This encodes CASSEEGLNSYEQYF. Full variable domain (rest looked up from reference TRBV2 and TRBJ2-7): EPEVTQTPSHQVTQMGQEVILRCVPISNHLYFYWYRQILGQKVEFLVSFYNNEISEKSEIFDDQFSVERPDGSNFTLKIRSTKLEDSAMYFCASSEEGLNSYEQYFGPGTRLTVT.

Many counts were recorded for this clonotype. The DNA for the CDR3 is TGTGCCAGCAGCTTGAGGGGGCGTAGGGAACTGTTTTTT. Translation gives CASSLRGRRELFF. This chain links TRBV7-2 with TRBJ1-4; TRBD1 matches at 7 bases. V lost 3 bases and J lost 12; bases outside the gene matches: 7. This CDR3 has 13 residues. Germline V gene data show CDR1 as SGHTA and CDR2 as FQGNSA.

This clonotype was counted between two and nine times. The rearrangement joins TRBV7-9 to TRBJ1-3; no clear D gene. The length of the CDR3 is 14 residues. Germline V gene lookup returns CDR1 SEHNR and CDR2 FQNEAQ (reference sequence). V was cut by 0 bases and J by 2 bases, with 5 bases left in between. The CDR3 protein is CASSLALAGNTIYF. Here the CDR3 DNA reads TGTGCCAGCAGCTTAGCTCTTGCTGGAAACACCATATATTTT.